The sequence of this TCR beta chain was determined in a study of CD8 T cells in ankylosing spondylitis. Overall study findings and caveats: Among TCR beta sequences, a motif of fewer than 10 highly homologous variants appeared characteristic of ankylosing spondylitis blood. Disease-linked clones were reportedly significantly enriched in matched ankylosing spondylitis synovial fluid.

One entry per CDR3 protein results from TCRdb running MiXCR on the 5' RACE reads. The repertoire has under 950,000 distinct CDR3 sequences, roughly 19% of them found once; the top ten carry around 19%. The CDR3 spans 13 residues. The germline V gene encodes CDR1 SGHNT and CDR2 YENEEA. The V and J ends lost 5 bases and 8 bases, in that order; junction bases with no gene match: 6. There are a few counts of this clonotype. The antigen remains undetermined. Sequencing was carried out using blood, either unsorted or a sorted T cell fraction (not recorded which). The chain uses TRBV11-3 and TRBJ2-1, with TRBD2 matching over 7 bases. This sequence originates from a male donor with ankylosing spondylitis. In DNA form, the CDR3 reads TGTGCCAGCAGCCTATCAGCGGGGTATGAGCAGTTCTTC. Protein sequence: CASSLSAGYEQFF.